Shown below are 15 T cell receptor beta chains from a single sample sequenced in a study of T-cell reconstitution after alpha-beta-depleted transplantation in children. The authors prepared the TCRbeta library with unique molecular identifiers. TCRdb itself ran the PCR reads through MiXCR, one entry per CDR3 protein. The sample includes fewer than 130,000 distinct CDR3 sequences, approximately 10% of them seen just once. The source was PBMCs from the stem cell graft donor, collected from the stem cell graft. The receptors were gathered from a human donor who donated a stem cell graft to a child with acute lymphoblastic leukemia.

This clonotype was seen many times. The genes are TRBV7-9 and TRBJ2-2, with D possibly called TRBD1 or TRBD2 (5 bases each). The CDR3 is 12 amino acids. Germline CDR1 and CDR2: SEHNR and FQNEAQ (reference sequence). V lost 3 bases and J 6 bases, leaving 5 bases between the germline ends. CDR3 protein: CASSLGAGELFF. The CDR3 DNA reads TGTGCCAGCAGCTTGGGGGCCGGGGAGCTGTTTTTT.

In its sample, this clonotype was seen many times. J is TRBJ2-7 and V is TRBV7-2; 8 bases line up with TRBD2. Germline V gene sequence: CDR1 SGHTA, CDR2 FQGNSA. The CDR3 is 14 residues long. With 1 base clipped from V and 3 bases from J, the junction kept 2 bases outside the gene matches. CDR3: CASSLGLALYEQYF. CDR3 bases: TGTGCCAGCAGCTTAGGACTAGCGCTCTACGAGCAGTACTTC. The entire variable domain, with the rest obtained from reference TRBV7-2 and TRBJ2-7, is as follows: GAGVSQSPSNKVTEKGKDVELRCDPISGHTALYWYRQSLGQGLEFLIYFQGNSAPDKSGLPSDRFSAERTGGSVSTLTIQRTQQEDSAVYLCASSLGLALYEQYFGPGTRLTVT.

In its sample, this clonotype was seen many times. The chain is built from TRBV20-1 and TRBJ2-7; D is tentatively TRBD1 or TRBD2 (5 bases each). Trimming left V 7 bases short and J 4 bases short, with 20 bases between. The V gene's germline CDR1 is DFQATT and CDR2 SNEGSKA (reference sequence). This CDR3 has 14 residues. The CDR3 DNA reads TGCAGTGTCGTCGGGGCCAGGGATAGATACGAGCAGTACTTC. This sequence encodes CSVVGARDRYEQYF.

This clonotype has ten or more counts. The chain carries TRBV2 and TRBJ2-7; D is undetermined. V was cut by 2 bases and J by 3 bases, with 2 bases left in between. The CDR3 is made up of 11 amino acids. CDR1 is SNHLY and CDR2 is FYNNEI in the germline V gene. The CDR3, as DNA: TGTGCCAGCAGTGAATTCTACGAGCAGTACTTC. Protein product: CASSEFYEQYF.

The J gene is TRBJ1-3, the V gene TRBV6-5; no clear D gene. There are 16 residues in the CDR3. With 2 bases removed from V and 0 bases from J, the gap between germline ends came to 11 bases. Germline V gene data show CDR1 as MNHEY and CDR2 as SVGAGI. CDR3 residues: CASSYTESSSGNTIYF. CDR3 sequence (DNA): TGTGCCAGCAGTTACACGGAAAGCAGCTCTGGAAACACCATATATTTT.

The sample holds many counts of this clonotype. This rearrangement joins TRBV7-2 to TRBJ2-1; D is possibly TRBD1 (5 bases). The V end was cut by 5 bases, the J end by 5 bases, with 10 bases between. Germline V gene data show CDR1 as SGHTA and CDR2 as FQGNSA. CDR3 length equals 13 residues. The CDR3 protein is CASSISGNNEQFF. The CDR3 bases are TGTGCCAGCAGCATCTCAGGGAACAATGAGCAGTTCTTC. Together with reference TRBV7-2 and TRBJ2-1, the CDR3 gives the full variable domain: GAGVSQSPSNKVTEKGKDVELRCDPISGHTALYWYRQSLGQGLEFLIYFQGNSAPDKSGLPSDRFSAERTGGSVSTLTIQRTQQEDSAVYLCASSISGNNEQFFGPGTRLTVL.

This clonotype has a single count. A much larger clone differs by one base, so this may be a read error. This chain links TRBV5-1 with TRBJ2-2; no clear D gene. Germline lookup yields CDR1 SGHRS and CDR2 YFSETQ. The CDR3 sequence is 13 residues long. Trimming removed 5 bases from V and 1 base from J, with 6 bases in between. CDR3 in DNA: TGCGCCAGCAGGGCACAGAACACCGGGGAGCTGTTTTTT. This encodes CASRAQNTGELFF.

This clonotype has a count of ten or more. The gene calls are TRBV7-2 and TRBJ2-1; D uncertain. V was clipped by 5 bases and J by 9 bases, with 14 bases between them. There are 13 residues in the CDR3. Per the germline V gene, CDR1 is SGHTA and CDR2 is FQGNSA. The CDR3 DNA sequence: TGTGCCAGCAGCCCCATTACTACCCTTGAGCAGTTCTTC. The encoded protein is CASSPITTLEQFF. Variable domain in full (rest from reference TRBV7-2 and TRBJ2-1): GAGVSQSPSNKVTEKGKDVELRCDPISGHTALYWYRQSLGQGLEFLIYFQGNSAPDKSGLPSDRFSAERTGGSVSTLTIQRTQQEDSAVYLCASSPITTLEQFFGPGTRLTVL.

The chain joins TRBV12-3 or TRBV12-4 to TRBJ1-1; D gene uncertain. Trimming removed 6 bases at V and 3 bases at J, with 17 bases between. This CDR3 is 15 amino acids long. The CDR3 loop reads CASRPLGREYTEAFF. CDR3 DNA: TGTGCCAGCAGACCCTTGGGAAGGGAGTACACTGAAGCTTTCTTT.

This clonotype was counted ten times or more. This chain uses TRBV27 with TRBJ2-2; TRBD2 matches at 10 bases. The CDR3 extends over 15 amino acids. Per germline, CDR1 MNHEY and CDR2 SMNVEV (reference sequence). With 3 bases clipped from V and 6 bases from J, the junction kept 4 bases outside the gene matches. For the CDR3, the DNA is TGTGCCAGCAGTTTTAGCGGGGGGCTGGCCGGGGAGCTGTTTTTT. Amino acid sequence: CASSFSGGLAGELFF.

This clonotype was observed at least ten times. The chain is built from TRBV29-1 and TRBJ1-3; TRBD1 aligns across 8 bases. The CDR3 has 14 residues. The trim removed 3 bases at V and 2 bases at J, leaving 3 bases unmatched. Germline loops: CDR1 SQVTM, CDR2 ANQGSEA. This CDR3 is CSVEGTGPGNTIYF. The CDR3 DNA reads TGCAGCGTTGAGGGGACAGGCCCTGGAAACACCATATATTTT.

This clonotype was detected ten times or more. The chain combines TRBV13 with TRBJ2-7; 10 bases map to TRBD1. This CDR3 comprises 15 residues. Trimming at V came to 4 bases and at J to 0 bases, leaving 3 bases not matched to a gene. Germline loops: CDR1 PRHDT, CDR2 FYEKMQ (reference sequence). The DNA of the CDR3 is TGTGCCAGCAGCTCCCGACAGGGGGCCTCCTACGAGCAGTACTTC. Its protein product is CASSSRQGASYEQYF.

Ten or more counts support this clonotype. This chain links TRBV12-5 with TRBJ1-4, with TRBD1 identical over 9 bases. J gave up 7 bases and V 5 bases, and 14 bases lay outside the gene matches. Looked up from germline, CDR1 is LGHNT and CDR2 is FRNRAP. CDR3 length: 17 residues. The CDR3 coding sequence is TGTGCTAGTGGTCCAGGACAGGGGTCGAGTCCCCGTGAAAAACTGTTTTTT. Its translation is CASGPGQGSSPREKLFF.

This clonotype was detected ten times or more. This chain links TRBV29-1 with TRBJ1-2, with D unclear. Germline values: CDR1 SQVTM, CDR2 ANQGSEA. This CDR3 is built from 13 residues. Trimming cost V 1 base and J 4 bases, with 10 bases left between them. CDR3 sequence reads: CSVEGRTLYGYTF. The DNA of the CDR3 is TGCAGCGTTGAAGGGCGGACCCTCTATGGCTACACCTTC.

The CDR3 DNA is TGTGCCAGCAGCTTCCCGGGACAGGGGAACTCTGGGGCCAACGTCCTGACTTTC. Residues: CASSFPGQGNSGANVLTF. The chain employs TRBV11-1 and TRBJ2-6, with 10 bases identical to TRBD1. Germline-derived CDR1 and CDR2 are SGHAT and FQDESV (reference sequence). The length of the CDR3 is 18 residues. The V segment lost 3 bases and the J segment 0 bases; nucleotides outside the gene matches: 5.